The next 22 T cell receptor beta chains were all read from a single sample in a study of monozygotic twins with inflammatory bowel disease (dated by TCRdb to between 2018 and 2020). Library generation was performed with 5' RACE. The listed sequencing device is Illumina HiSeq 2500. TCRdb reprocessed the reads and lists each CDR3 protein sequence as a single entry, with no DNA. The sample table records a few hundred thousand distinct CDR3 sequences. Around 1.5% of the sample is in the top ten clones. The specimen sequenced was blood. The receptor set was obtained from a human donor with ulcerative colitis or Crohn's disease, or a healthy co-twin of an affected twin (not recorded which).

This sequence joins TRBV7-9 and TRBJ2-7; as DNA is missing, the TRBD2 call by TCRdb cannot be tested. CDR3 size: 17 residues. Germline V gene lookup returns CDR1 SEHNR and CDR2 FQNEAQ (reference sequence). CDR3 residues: CASSLTERGGRTYEQYF. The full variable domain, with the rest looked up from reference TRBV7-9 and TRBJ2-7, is DTGVSQNPRHKITKRGQNVTFRCDPISEHNRLYWYRQTLGQGPEFLTYFQNEAQLEKSRLLSDRFSAERPKGSFSTLEIQRTEQGDSAMYLCASSLTERGGRTYEQYFGPGTRLTVT.

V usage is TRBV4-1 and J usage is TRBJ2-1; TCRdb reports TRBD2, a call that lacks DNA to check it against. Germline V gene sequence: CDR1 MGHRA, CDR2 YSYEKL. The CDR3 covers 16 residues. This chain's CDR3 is CASSQPTSGGHNEQFF.

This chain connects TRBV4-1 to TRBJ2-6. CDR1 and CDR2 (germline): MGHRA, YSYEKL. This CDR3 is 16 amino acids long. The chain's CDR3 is CASSQEWQAGANVLTF.

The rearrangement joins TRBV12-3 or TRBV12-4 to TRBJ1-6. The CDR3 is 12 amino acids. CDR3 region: CASSVTNSPLHF.

The CDR3 sequence is CSALAGGYNEQFF. The chain uses TRBV20-1 and TRBJ2-1; with no DNA, the TCRdb D assignment of TRBD2 cannot be verified. From germline, CDR1 is DFQATT and CDR2 SNEGSKA (reference sequence). CDR3 size: 13 residues.

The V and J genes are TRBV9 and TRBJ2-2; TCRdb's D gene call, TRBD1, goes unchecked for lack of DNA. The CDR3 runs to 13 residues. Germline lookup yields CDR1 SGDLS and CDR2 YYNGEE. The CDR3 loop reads CASKGEGAGELFF.

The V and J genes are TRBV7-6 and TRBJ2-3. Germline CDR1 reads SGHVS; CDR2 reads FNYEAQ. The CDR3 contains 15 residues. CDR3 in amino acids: CASSFRVGSTDTQYF. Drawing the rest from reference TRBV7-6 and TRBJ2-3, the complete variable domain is GAGVSQSPRYKVTKRGQDVALRCDPISGHVSLYWYRQALGQGPEFLTYFNYEAQQDKSGLPNDRFSAERPEGSISTLTIQRTEQRDSAMYRCASSFRVGSTDTQYFGPGTRLTVL.

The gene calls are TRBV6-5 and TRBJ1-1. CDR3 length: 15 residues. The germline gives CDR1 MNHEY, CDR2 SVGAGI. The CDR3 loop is CASSYSTYADTEAFF.

CDR3 loop: CASSVTGHAKETQYF. V is TRBV6-1 and J is TRBJ2-5; there is no DNA to check the TCRdb D call of TRBD1. Germline assignment: CDR1 MNHNS and CDR2 SASEGT. The length of the CDR3 is 15 residues.

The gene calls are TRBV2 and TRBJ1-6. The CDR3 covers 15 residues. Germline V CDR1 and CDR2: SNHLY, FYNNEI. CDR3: CASSERGEGSSPLHF.

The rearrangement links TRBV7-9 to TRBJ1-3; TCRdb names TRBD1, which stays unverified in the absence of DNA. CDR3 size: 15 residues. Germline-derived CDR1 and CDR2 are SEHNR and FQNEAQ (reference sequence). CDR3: CASSPSQGTGNTIYF.

The CDR3 sequence is CASSLASTEAFF. The rearrangement links TRBV3-1 to TRBJ1-1. The V gene's germline CDR1 is LGHDT and CDR2 YNNKEL (reference sequence). CDR3 length: 12 residues.

CDR3: CASSLRLADPSYEQYF. This chain uses TRBV27 with TRBJ2-7; TCRdb's assignment of TRBD2 cannot be checked, as there is no DNA. The germline V gene encodes CDR1 MNHEY and CDR2 SMNVEV (reference sequence). The CDR3 is 16 residues long.

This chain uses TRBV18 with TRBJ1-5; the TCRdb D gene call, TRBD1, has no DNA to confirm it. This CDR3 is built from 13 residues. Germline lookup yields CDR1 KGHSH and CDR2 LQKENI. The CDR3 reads CASSPSRDQPQHF.

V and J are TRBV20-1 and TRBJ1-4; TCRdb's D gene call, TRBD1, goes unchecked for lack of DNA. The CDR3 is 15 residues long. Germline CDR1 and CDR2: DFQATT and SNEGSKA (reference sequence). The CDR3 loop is CSARELGREKEKLFF.

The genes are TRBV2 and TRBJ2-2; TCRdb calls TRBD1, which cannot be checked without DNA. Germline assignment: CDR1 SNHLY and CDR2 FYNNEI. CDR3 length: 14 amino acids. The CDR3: CASRGGDYTGELFF.

The CDR3 reads CATSESSYNEQFF. The V and J genes are TRBV24-1 and TRBJ2-1. Germline CDR1 reads KGHDR; CDR2 reads SFDVKD. CDR3 length: 13 residues.

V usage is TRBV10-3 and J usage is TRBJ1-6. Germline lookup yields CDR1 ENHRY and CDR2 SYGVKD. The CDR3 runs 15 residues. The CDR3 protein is CAIRGEGLTNSPLHF.

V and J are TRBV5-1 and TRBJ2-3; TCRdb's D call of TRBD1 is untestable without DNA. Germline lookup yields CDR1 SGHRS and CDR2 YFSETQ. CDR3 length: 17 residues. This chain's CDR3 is CASSRKGVPLGTDTQYF.

The chain's CDR3 is CASSRLPGPGGTGELFF. The chain carries TRBV4-1 and TRBJ2-2; TCRdb lists TRBD1, though no DNA is available to test this call. The CDR3 contains 17 residues. Germline V gene sequence: CDR1 MGHRA, CDR2 YSYEKL.

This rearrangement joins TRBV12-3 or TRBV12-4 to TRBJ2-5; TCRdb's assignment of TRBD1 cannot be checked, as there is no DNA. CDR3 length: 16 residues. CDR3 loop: CASSPLGSGTKETQYF.

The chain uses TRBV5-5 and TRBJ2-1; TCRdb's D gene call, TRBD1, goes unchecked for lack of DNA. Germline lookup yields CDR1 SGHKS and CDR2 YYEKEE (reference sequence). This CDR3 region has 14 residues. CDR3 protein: CASSLGTRYNEQFF. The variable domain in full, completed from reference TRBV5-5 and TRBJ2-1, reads DAGVTQSPTHLIKTRGQQVTLRCSPISGHKSVSWYQQVLGQGPQFIFQYYEKEERGRGNFPDRFSARQFPNYSSELNVNALLLGDSALYLCASSLGTRYNEQFFGPGTRLTVL.